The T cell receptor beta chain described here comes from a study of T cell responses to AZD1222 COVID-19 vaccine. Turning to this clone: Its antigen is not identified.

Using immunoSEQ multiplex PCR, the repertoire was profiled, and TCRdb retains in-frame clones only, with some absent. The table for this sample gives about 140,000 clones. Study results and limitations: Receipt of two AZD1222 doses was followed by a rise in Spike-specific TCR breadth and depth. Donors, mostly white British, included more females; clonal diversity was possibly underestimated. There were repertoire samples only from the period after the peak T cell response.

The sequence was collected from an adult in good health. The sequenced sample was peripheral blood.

The CDR3 nucleotides are TGTGCCTGGATGGGGGGGAACACTGAAGCTTTCTTT. Translating it yields CAWMGGNTEAFF. The V and J genes are TRBV30 and TRBJ1-1; weak D call: TRBD1 (5 bases). The germline V and J ends were trimmed by 4 bases and 1 base, with 7 bases remaining between them. The length of the CDR3 is 12 residues. Germline-derived CDR1 and CDR2 are GTSNPN and SVGIG (reference sequence).